Listed below are T cell receptor beta chains from one sample, sequenced in a study of T cells in Graves' hyperthyroidism and ophthalmopathy. A single record per CDR3 protein comes from TCRdb applying MiXCR to the multiplex PCR reads. The repertoire holds some 600,000 distinct CDR3 sequences, with about 45% as singletons. The material sequenced was peripheral blood or thyroid tissue (not recorded which). The receptor source for this set is a young woman with Graves' hyperthyroidism. The CDR3 runs from the conserved cysteine through the conserved F or W. The D gene is left open where the match is weak.

v_call: TRBV9; j_call: TRBJ2-7; d_call: NA; cdr3_aa: CASSARGDSYTYEQYF
v_call: TRBV2; j_call: TRBJ1-2; d_call: NA; cdr3_aa: CASSYGHKDYGYTF
v_call: TRBV20-1; j_call: TRBJ2-7; d_call: NA; cdr3_aa: CSYGAGSYEQYF
v_call: TRBV20-1; j_call: TRBJ2-7; d_call: TRBD1; cdr3_aa: CSARSNRDRGYEQYF
v_call: TRBV7-9; j_call: TRBJ2-7; d_call: NA; cdr3_aa: CASSLPGVPYEQYF
v_call: TRBV10-3; j_call: TRBJ1-2; d_call: TRBD1; cdr3_aa: CAISESRQGESYGYTF
v_call: TRBV10-3; j_call: TRBJ2-3; d_call: NA; cdr3_aa: CAISERTGPQDTQYF
v_call: TRBV29-1; j_call: TRBJ2-7; d_call: TRBD2; cdr3_aa: CSVILAGVYEQYF
v_call: TRBV20-1; j_call: TRBJ1-5; d_call: TRBD1; cdr3_aa: CSAADRGLNQPQHF
v_call: TRBV24-1; j_call: TRBJ1-1; d_call: TRBD1; cdr3_aa: CATSDKDRGEGGEAFF
v_call: TRBV2; j_call: TRBJ1-2; d_call: NA; cdr3_aa: CASSLPDSLSYGYTF
v_call: TRBV7-8; j_call: TRBJ2-7; d_call: NA; cdr3_aa: CASSQGFGLSSYEQYF
v_call: TRBV25-1; j_call: TRBJ1-6; d_call: NA; cdr3_aa: CASSDPSPYNSPLHF
v_call: TRBV24-1; j_call: TRBJ2-5; d_call: NA; cdr3_aa: CATSDLGAKGRETQYF
v_call: TRBV20-1; j_call: TRBJ2-5; d_call: NA; cdr3_aa: CSGGDWETQYF